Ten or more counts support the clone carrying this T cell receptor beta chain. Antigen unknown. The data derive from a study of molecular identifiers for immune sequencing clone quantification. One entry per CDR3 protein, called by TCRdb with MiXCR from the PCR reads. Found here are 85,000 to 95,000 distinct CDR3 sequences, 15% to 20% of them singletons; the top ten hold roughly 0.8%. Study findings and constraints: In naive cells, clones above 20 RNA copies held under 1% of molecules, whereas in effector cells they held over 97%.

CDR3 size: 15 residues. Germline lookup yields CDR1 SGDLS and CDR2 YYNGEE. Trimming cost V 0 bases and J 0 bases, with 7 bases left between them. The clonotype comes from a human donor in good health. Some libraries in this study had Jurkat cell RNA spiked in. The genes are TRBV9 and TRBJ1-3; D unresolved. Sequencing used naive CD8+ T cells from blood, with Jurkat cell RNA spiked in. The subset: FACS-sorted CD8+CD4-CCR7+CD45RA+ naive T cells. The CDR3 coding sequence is TGTGCCAGCAGCGTAGACATGGGCTCTGGAAACACCATATATTTT. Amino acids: CASSVDMGSGNTIYF. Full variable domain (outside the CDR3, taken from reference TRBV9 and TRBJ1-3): DSGVTQTPKHLITATGQRVTLRCSPRSGDLSVYWYQQSLDQGLQFLIQYYNGEERAKGNILERFSAQQFPDLHSELNLSSLELGDSALYFCASSVDMGSGNTIYFGEGSWLTVV.